This T cell receptor beta chain was identified in a study of T cell repertoires in cytomegalovirus infection. Study-wide findings and caveats: Identification of carriers of CMV plus the relevant HLA was performed using cumulative public TCR beta family frequency.

TCRdb recomputed calls from the reads with MiXCR, one row per CDR3 protein. The sample gives fewer than 1,000,000 distinct CDR3 sequences, under 40% of which show up once; around an eighth is in the top ten. After removal of 0 bases from V and 8 bases from J, the junction contained 14 bases not matched to a gene. This CDR3 comprises 16 residues. Germline V lookup: CDR1 DFQATT, CDR2 SNEGSKA (reference sequence). This clonotype was counted between two and nine times. What it binds is unknown. V and J are TRBV20-1 and TRBJ1-2; 8 nucleotides align to TRBD1. The receptor was isolated from a human donor in good health (CMV status not recorded). Some clones in this sample may be carry-over from other donors' samples. The material was cultured CD8+ T cells from PBMCs, obtained from culture after CMV antigen stimulation. CDR3 nucleotides: TGCAGTGCTAGAGATTCGGGACAGGCCCGGGGCCGGGGCTACACCTTC. Translating gives CSARDSGQARGRGYTF.